This TCR beta chain appears in the sequencing data of a study of chemoradiotherapy in HPV16-positive cancers. Trimming stripped 5 bases from V and 2 bases from J, with 15 bases between. CDR1 and CDR2 from the germline V gene are SGHNT and YENEEA. This CDR3 is 15 amino acids long. The protocol was immunoSEQ multiplex PCR, while the TCRdb copy is restricted to in-frame clones and leaves out a portion. The sample includes about 66,000 clones, about nine tenths of them seen just once. Source: blood, taken from a patient who underwent chemoradiotherapy. The chain employs TRBV11-3 and TRBJ2-5; unclear D gene. The clonotype originates from a human donor with HPV-associated anogenital cancer. The CDR3 sequence: CASSRGSGQQETQYF. In nucleotides, the CDR3 is TGTGCCAGCAGCCGCGGTTCTGGCCAGCAAGAGACCCAGTACTTC.